Below, 20 T cell receptor beta chains from the same sample are listed, as sequenced in a study of CD8+CD57+ T cells in acquired aplastic anemia. TCR beta VDJ and CDR3 were profiled, and genomic DNA was the template. TCRdb analysed the reads with MiXCR anew, one entry per CDR3 protein. The sample holds more than 100,000 distinct CDR3 sequences, around two fifths seen once. Material for sequencing was sorted CD4+, CD8+, or CD8+CD57+ T cells (not recorded which) from PBMCs. These receptors all come from a human donor in good health, serving as a control.

As regards this clonotype: A much larger clone lies a single base off, so this may be a read error. The chain recombines TRBV19 with TRBJ1-2, with D possibly TRBD1 on 5 matching bases. V lost 1 base and J lost 8, with 17 bases in between. The CDR3 spans 15 residues. Germline V gene lookup returns CDR1 LNHDA and CDR2 SQIVND (reference sequence). The CDR3 region has the DNA TGTGCCAGTAGTATAGCCACGGGGCCCGATAAAGGCTACACCTTC. Amino acid sequence: CASSIATGPDKGYTF.

Points on this clonotype: This may be a read error: a much more frequent sequence differs by one nucleotide. V gene TRBV3-1 combines with J gene TRBJ1-6; D not resolved. CDR1 LGHDT and CDR2 YNNKEL come from the germline V gene (reference sequence). CDR3 length equals 14 residues. CDR3 in DNA: TGTGCCAGCAGCCACGGGGTATATAATCCACCCCTCCACTTT. It codes for CASSHGVYNPPLHF.

This chain joins TRBV5-1 and TRBJ2-5; TRBD2 might be the D (5 bases). Germline values: CDR1 SGHRS, CDR2 YFSETQ. The CDR3 extends over 16 amino acids. V was clipped by 2 bases and J by 4 bases, with 18 bases between them. The CDR3, as DNA: TGCGCCAGCAGCTTTCAGGTGGGGAGTCGTCGAGAGACCCAGTACTTC. Residues: CASSFQVGSRRETQYF.

A note on this clonotype: One end of the junction is discordant with germline, which a read error may explain. The J gene is TRBJ2-2, the V gene TRBV11-2, with a possible D match to TRBD2 (6 bases). Looked up from germline, CDR1 is SGHAT and CDR2 is FQNNGV. There are 14 residues in the CDR3. The CDR3 DNA sequence: TGTGCCAGCAGCTTCACCGAGGGGACCGGGGGGCTGTTTTTT. As protein: CASSFTEGTGGLFF.

This chain links TRBV2 with TRBJ2-1; 8 nucleotides align to TRBD1. CDR3 length: 14 residues. The V and J ends lost 6 bases and 9 bases, in that order; junction bases with no gene match: 10. Germline values: CDR1 SNHLY, CDR2 FYNNEI. The CDR3 is CASSKDRVKGEQFF. The CDR3 DNA reads TGTGCCAGCAGCAAGGACAGGGTTAAGGGTGAGCAGTTCTTC.

This clonotype occurred many times. CDR3 region: CASSEGSRGGGELFF. The CDR3 DNA reads as TGCGCCAGCAGTGAGGGCTCGCGGGGGGGAGGGGAGCTGTTTTTT. V usage is TRBV10-2 and J usage is TRBJ2-2; 9 bases agree with TRBD2. Germline V gene sequence: CDR1 WSHSY, CDR2 SAAADI. This CDR3 contains 15 residues. J lost 8 bases, V lost 2 bases, and 6 bases had no gene match.

The chain links TRBV10-1 to TRBJ2-3; the D gene could be TRBD1 or TRBD2 (6 bases each). The CDR3 is made up of 14 amino acids. CDR1 is WNHNN, CDR2 SYGVQD, per germline (reference sequence). Deletions cut 2 bases from V and 2 bases from J, with 8 bases between. DNA of the CDR3: TGCGCCAGCAGTGAGAGGGGGGACACAGATACGCAGTATTTT. Protein sequence: CASSERGDTDTQYF.

This clonotype was observed at least ten times. This rearrangement joins TRBV19 to TRBJ2-3, with D possibly TRBD2 on 8 matching bases. CDR1 LNHDA and CDR2 SQIVND come from the germline V gene (reference sequence). This CDR3 has 15 residues. V lost 4 bases and J lost 4, with 15 bases in between. For the CDR3, the DNA is TGTGCCAGTAGTACCGGGACTAGGGGGCCAGATACGCAGTATTTT. It codes for CASSTGTRGPDTQYF.

This clonotype has only a few counts. The chain links TRBV7-7 to TRBJ2-7; possible D gene TRBD2, 6 bases. CDR1 SSHAT and CDR2 FNYEAQ come from the germline V gene (reference sequence). V lost 5 bases to trimming and J lost 6 bases, with 11 bases between them. The CDR3 has 12 residues. The CDR3 DNA follows: TGTGCCAGCAGCCAAGTGGGGGGCGAGCAGTACTTC. This codes for CASSQVGGEQYF.

On this clonotype: One junction end does not reproduce the germline sequence, and a read error may be involved. The rearrangement links TRBV28 to TRBJ1-6; D gene unclear. Germline assignment: CDR1 MDHEN and CDR2 SYDVKM. The CDR3 has 14 residues. The CDR3 region has the DNA TGTGCCGGCAGTGGTCTGGGGTTCAATTCGCCCCTCCACTTT. Its protein product is CAGSGLGFNSPLHF.

The chain employs TRBV7-3 and TRBJ2-7, with no clear D. Germline V lookup: CDR1 SGHTA, CDR2 FQGTGA. CDR3 length equals 12 residues. The germline V and J ends were trimmed by 3 bases and 6 bases, with 9 bases remaining between them. CDR3 in amino acids: CASSFGLVEQYF. CDR3 DNA sequence: TGTGCCAGCAGCTTCGGTTTAGTCGAGCAGTACTTC.

The rearrangement links TRBV2 to TRBJ2-3, with TRBD2 matching over 13 bases. The CDR3 consists of 15 residues. The V gene's germline CDR1 is SNHLY and CDR2 FYNNEI. The V and J ends lost 6 bases and 1 base, in that order; junction bases with no gene match: 1. CDR3 sequence reads: CASSGTSGGTDTQYF. The CDR3 nucleotides are TGTGCCAGCAGCGGGACTAGCGGGGGCACAGATACGCAGTATTTT.

This clonotype appeared many times. This chain connects TRBV18 to TRBJ1-2; unclear D gene. V lost 1 base and J lost 5, with 2 bases in between. Germline-derived CDR1 and CDR2 are KGHSH and LQKENI. The CDR3 consists of 11 residues. The CDR3 DNA sequence: TGTGCCAGCTCACCACGGTATGGCTACACCTTC. It is translated as CASSPRYGYTF. Complete variable domain (other parts from reference TRBV18 and TRBJ1-2): NAGVMQNPRHLVRRRGQEARLRCSPMKGHSHVYWYRQLPEEGLKFMVYLQKENIIDESGMPKERFSAEFPKEGPSILRIQQVVRGDSAAYFCASSPRYGYTFGSGTRLTVV.

This chain connects TRBV27 to TRBJ1-2; D is possibly TRBD1 (5 bases). The CDR3 has 16 residues. The germline gives CDR1 MNHEY, CDR2 SMNVEV (reference sequence). V gave up 3 bases and J gave up 4 bases, with 18 bases separating them. CDR3 sequence: CASSLIQGLPLYGYTF. CDR3 nucleotides: TGTGCCAGCAGTTTGATTCAGGGTTTACCTCTCTATGGCTACACCTTC.

This chain uses TRBV27 with TRBJ1-6; a weak D match, TRBD1 (5 bases). CDR1 is MNHEY and CDR2 is SMNVEV in the germline V gene (reference sequence). V lost 3 bases and J 10 bases, leaving 10 bases between the germline ends. There are 13 residues in the CDR3. The CDR3 DNA follows: TGTGCCAGCAGTTTGAGGGACTACTCACCCCTCCACTTT. As protein: CASSLRDYSPLHF.

The chain employs TRBV11-2 and TRBJ2-3; D is unclear. The CDR3 contains 13 residues. V lost 0 bases and J lost 3, with 4 bases in between. The germline CDR1 and CDR2 sequences are SGHAT and FQNNGV. CDR3 amino acids: CASSLDGTDTQYF. CDR3 DNA sequence: TGTGCCAGCAGCTTAGATGGGACAGATACGCAGTATTTT.

This clonotype was seen once. The rearrangement links TRBV24-1 to TRBJ2-3; 9 bases align to TRBD1. V was clipped by 12 bases and J by 1 base; unmatched bases: 7. Germline V gene data show CDR1 as KGHDR and CDR2 as SFDVKD. The CDR3 is made up of 14 amino acids. The CDR3 sequence is CAVARTGGTDTQYF. Written as DNA, the CDR3 is TGTGCCGTTGCACGGACAGGGGGCACAGATACGCAGTATTTT.

V gene TRBV19 combines with J gene TRBJ1-1; 8 bases align to TRBD1. The CDR3 consists of 14 residues. V lost 6 bases, J lost 3 bases, and 6 bases stayed unmatched. Germline CDR1 and CDR2: LNHDA and SQIVND (reference sequence). The CDR3 DNA reads TGTGCCAGTAGGGGGGACAGGTACTACACTGAAGCTTTCTTT. Translated, it gives CASRGDRYYTEAFF.

In this sample, this clonotype turned up many times. J is TRBJ1-5 and V is TRBV5-8; D uncertain. From germline, CDR1 is SGHTS and CDR2 YDEGEE. The CDR3 extends over 15 amino acids. The V gene lost 0 bases and the J gene lost 6 bases, with 13 bases spanning the gap. The CDR3 loop reads CASSLGARSGQPQHF. The DNA of the CDR3 is TGTGCCAGCAGCTTGGGAGCCAGGTCGGGTCAGCCCCAGCATTTT. Together with reference TRBV5-8 and TRBJ1-5, the CDR3 gives the full variable domain: EAGVTQSPTHLIKTRGQQATLRCSPISGHTSVYWYQQALGLGLQFLLWYDEGEERNRGNFPPRFSGRQFPNYSSELNVNALELEDSALYLCASSLGARSGQPQHFGDGTRLSIL.

V gene TRBV20-1 combines with J gene TRBJ2-1; D remains unclear. Germline V gives CDR1 DFQATT, CDR2 SNEGSKA (reference sequence). The V end lost 2 bases, the J end lost 9 bases, and 8 bases lay between the germline ends. This CDR3 has 11 amino acids. This CDR3 is CSARLGVEQFF. The CDR3 region has the DNA TGCAGTGCTAGACTGGGTGTTGAGCAGTTCTTC.